This T cell receptor beta chain was observed in a study of blood T cell repertoires in COVID-19. Study context: The United States, Italy and Spain were the sources of the acute and convalescent COVID-19 samples.

Trimming took off 4 bases at V and 3 bases at J, with 15 bases between the two ends. The CDR3 runs to 15 residues. The germline CDR1 and CDR2 sequences are LGHDT and YNNKEL (reference sequence). Repertoires were generated with immunoSEQ multiplex PCR, while TCRdb's copy carries only in-frame clones and drops some. The sample holds about 210,000 clones, approximately 88% seen once. Sample: PBMCs or T cells enriched from blood (not recorded which). The chain recombines TRBV3-1 (or the pseudogene TRBV3-2) with TRBJ2-5; D gene ambiguous. This receptor was identified in a woman between 18 and 29 years old who had recovered from COVID-19. The CDR3 reads CASSPLEDIEETQYF. The CDR3, as DNA: TGTGCCAGCAGCCCCCTAGAGGATATAGAAGAGACCCAGTACTTC.